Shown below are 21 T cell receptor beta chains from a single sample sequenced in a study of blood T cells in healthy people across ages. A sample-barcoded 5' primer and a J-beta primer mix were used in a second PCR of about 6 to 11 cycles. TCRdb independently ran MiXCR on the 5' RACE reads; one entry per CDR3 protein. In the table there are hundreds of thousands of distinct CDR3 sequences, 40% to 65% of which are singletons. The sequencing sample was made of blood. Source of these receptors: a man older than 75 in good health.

The CDR3 nucleotides read TGCGCCACCCATGAAGGAGGGGGACTAGCGGGCGATTACGAGCAGTACTTC. It encodes CATHEGGGLAGDYEQYF. The chain carries TRBV10-2 and TRBJ2-7, with TRBD2 matching 12 bases. CDR3 length equals 17 residues. J gave up 4 bases and V 10 bases, and 17 bases lay outside the gene matches. Germline V gives CDR1 WSHSY, CDR2 SAAADI.

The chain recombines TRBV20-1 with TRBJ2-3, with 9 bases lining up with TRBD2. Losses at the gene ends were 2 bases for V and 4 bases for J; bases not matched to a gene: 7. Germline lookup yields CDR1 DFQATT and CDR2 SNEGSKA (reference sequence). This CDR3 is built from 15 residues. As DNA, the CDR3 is TGCAGTGCTAGAAGGCGGGAGGGCCGACCAGATACGCAGTATTTT. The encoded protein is CSARRREGRPDTQYF.

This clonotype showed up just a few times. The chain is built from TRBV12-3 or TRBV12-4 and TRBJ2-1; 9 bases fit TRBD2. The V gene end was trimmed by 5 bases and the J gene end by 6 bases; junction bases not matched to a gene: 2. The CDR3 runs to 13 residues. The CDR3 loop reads CASSPLAGNEQFF. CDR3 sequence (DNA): TGTGCCAGCAGTCCACTAGCGGGCAATGAGCAGTTCTTC.

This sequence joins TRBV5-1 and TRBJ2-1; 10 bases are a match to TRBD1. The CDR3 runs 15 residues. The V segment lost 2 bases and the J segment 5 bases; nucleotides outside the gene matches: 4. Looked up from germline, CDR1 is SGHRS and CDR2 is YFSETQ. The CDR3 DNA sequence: TGCGCCAGCAGCTTCGAGACAGGGGGCCACAATGAGCAGTTCTTC. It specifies CASSFETGGHNEQFF.

The CDR3 coding sequence is TGTGCCAGCAGCCAAGTCTTAGCTGGTCGGACTAGCGGGAGGGTCGCTCTCAATGAGCAGTTCTTC. Translation: CASSQVLAGRTSGRVALNEQFF. The chain employs TRBV4-2 and TRBJ2-1; TRBD2 aligns across 15 bases. This CDR3 contains 22 residues. With 1 base clipped from V and 6 bases from J, the junction kept 19 bases outside the gene matches. The germline gives CDR1 LGHNA, CDR2 YNFKEQ.

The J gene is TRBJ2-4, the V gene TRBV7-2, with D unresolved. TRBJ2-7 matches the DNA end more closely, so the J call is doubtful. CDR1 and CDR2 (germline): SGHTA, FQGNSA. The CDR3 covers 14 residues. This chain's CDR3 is CASSPTPGSYEQYF. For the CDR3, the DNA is TGTGCCAGCAGCCCAACCCCGGGCTCCTACGAGCAGTACTTC.

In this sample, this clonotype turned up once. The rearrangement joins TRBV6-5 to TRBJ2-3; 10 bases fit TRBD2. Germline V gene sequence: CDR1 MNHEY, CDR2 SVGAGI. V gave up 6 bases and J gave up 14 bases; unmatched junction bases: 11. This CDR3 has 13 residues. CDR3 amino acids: CASRTSGHRDAYF. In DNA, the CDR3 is TGTGCCAGCAGGACTAGCGGGCACAGAGACGCGTATTTT.

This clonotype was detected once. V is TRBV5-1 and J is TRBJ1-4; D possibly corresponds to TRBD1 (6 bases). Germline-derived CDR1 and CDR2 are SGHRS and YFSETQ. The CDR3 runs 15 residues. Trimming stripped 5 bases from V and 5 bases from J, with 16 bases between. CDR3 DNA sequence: TGCGCCAGCAGGAGGGACAACCTCAGGAATGAAAAACTGTTTTTT. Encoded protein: CASRRDNLRNEKLFF.

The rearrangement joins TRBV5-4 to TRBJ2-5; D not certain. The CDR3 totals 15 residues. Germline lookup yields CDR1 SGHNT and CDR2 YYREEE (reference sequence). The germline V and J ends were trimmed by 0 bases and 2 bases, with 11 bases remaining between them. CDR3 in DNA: TGTGCCAGCAGCTTGGGCAGCCCTACTCAAGAGACCCAGTACTTC. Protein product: CASSLGSPTQETQYF.

The CDR3 reads CASNDGRSSDTQYF. CDR3 in DNA: TGTGCCAGTAACGACGGGAGAAGCTCAGATACGCAGTATTTT. This chain connects TRBV19 to TRBJ2-3; D might be TRBD2 (6 bases). This CDR3 spans 14 amino acids. Trimming removed 7 bases from V and 4 bases from J, with 15 bases in between. The germline V gene has CDR1 LNHDA and CDR2 SQIVND (reference sequence).

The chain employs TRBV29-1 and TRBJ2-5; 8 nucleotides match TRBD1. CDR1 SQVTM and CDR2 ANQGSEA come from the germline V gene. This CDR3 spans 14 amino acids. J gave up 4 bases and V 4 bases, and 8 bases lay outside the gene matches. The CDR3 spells CSVVGRGLRETQYF. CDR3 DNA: TGCAGCGTTGTAGGCAGGGGGCTAAGAGAGACCCAGTACTTC. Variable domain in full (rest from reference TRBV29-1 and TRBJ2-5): SAVISQKPSRDICQRGTSLTIQCQVDSQVTMMFWYRQQPGQSLTLIATANQGSEATYESGFVIDKFPISRPNLTFSTLTVSNMSPEDSSIYLCSVVGRGLRETQYFGPGTRLLVL.

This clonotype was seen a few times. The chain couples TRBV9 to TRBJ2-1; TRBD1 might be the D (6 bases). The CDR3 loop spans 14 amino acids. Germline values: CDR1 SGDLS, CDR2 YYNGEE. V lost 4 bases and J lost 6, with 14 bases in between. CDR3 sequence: CASSLGGSGNEQFF. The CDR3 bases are TGTGCCAGCAGCCTTGGGGGCTCGGGCAATGAGCAGTTCTTC.

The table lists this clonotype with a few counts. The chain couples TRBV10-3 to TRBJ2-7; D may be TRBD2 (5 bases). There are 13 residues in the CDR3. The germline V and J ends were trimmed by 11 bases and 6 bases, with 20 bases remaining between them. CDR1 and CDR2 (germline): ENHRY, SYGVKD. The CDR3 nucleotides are TGTGCCGCCAGACAAGACCCGGCGGGCGAGCAGTACTTC. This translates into CAARQDPAGEQYF.

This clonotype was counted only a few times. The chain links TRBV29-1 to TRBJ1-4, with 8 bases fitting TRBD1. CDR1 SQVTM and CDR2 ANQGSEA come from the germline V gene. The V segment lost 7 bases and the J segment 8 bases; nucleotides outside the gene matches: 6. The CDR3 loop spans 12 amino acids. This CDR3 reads CSAGQGGEKLFF. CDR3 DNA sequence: TGCAGCGCAGGACAGGGTGGGGAAAAACTGTTTTTT.

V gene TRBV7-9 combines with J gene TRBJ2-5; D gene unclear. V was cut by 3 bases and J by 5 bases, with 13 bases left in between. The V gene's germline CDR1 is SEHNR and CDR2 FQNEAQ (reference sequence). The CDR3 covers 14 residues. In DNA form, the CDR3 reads TGTGCCAGCAGCTTCCTGTTAGCTGGGGAGACCCAGTACTTC. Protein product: CASSFLLAGETQYF.

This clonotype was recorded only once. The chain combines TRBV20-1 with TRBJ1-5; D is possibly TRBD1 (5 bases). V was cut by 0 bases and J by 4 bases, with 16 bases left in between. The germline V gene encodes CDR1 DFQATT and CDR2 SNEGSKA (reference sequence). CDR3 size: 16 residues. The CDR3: CSARDAVQGGNQPQHF. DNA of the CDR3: TGCAGTGCTAGAGATGCGGTTCAGGGTGGAAATCAGCCCCAGCATTTT.

CDR3 in DNA: TGCAGTGCGGAGGGCCTTTTCGTGGGGGACGAGCAGTACTTC. It is translated as CSAEGLFVGDEQYF. This chain links TRBV20-1 with TRBJ2-7; D might be TRBD2 (6 bases). Germline CDR1 DFQATT, CDR2 SNEGSKA (reference sequence). The CDR3 loop spans 14 amino acids. V shed 6 bases and J shed 5 bases, with 20 bases lying between them.

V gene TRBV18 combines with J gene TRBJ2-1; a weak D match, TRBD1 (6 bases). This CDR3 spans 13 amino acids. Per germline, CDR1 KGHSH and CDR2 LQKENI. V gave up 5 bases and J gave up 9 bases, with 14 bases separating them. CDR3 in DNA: TGTGCCAGCTCAGTGTACAGGGTTAGTGAGCAGTTCTTC. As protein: CASSVYRVSEQFF.

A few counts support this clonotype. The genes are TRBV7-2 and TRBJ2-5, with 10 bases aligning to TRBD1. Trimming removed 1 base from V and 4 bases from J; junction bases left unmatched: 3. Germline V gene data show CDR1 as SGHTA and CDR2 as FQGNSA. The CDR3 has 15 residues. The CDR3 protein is CASSLGTGGLETQYF. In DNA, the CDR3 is TGTGCCAGCAGCTTAGGGACAGGGGGTTTAGAGACCCAGTACTTC.

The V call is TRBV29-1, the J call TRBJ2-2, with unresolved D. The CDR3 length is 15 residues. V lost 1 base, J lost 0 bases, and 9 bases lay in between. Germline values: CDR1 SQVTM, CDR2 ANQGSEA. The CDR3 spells CSVEVQDANTGELFF. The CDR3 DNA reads TGCAGCGTTGAAGTGCAGGACGCGAACACCGGGGAGCTGTTTTTT.

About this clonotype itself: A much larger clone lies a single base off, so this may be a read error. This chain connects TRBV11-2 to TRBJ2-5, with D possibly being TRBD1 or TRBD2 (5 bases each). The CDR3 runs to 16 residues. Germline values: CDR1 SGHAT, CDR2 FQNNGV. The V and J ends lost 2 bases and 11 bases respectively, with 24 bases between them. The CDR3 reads CASSLTAGTALGKQYF. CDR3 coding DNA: TGTGCCAGCAGCTTAACCGCCGGGACCGCTCTTGGGAAGCAGTACTTC.